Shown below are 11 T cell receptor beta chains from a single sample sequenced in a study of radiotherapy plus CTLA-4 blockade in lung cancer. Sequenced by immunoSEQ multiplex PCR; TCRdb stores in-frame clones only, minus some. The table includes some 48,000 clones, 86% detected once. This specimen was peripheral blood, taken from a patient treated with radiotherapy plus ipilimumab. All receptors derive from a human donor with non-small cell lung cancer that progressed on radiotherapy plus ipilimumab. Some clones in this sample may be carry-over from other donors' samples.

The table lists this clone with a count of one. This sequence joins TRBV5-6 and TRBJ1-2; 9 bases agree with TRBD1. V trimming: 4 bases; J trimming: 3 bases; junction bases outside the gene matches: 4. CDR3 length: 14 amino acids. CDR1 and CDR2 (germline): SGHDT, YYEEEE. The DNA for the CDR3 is TGTGCCAGCAGCCGGACAGGGGCCTACTATGGCTACACCTTC. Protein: CASSRTGAYYGYTF.

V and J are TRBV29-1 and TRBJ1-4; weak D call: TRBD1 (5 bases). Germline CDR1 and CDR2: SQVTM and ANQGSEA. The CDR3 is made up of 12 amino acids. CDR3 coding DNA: TGCAGTGGGAGGGGCAGTGGAGAAAAACTGTTTTTT. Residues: CSGRGSGEKLFF.

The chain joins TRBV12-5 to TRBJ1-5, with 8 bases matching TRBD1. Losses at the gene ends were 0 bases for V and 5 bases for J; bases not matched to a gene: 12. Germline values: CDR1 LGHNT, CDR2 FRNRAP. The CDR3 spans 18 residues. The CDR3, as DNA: TGTGCTAGTGGTTTGGTACAGGGGGGCAGGGGTTTCCATCAGCCCCAGCATTTT. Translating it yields CASGLVQGGRGFHQPQHF.

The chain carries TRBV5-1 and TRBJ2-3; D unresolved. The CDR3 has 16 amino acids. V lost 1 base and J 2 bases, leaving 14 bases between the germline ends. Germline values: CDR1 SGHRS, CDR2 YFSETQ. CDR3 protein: CASSLFRAEPTDTQYF. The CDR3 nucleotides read TGCGCCAGCAGCTTGTTCCGCGCGGAGCCCACAGATACGCAGTATTTT.

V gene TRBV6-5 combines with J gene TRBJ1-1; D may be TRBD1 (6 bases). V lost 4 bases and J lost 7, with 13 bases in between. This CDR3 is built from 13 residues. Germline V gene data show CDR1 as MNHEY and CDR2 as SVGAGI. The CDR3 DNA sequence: TGTGCCAGCAGTTCCGGGACAAGATATGAAGCTTTCTTT. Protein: CASSSGTRYEAFF.

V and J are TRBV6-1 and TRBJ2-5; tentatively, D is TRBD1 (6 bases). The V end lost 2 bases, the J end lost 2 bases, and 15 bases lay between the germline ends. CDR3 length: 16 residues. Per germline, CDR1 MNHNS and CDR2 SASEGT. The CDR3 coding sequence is TGTGCCAGCAGTGAACTCGTCTGGGACAAGCAAGAGACCCAGTACTTC. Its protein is CASSELVWDKQETQYF.

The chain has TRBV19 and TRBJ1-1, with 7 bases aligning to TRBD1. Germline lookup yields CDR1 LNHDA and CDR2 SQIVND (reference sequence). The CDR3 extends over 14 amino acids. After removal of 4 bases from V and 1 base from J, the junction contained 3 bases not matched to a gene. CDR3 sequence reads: CASSSYRGNTEAFF. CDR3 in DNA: TGTGCCAGTAGTAGTTACAGGGGGAACACTGAAGCTTTCTTT.

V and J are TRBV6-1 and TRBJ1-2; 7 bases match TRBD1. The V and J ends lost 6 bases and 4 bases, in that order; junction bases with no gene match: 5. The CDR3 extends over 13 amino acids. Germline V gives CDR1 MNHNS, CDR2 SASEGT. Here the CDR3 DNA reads TGTGCCAGCAGCAATGACAGGGTCTATGGCTACACCTTC. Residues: CASSNDRVYGYTF.

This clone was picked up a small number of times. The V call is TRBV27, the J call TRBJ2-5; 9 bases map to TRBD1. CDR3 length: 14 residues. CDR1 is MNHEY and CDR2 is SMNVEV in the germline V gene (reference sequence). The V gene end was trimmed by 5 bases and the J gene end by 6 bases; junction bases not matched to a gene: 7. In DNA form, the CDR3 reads TGTGCCAGCAGTCCAGACAGGGGGTCAAAGACCCAGTACTTC. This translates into CASSPDRGSKTQYF.

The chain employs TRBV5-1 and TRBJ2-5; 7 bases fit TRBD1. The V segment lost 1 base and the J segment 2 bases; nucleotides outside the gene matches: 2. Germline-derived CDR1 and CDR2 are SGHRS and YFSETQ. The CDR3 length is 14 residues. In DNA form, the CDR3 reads TGCGCCAGCAGCTTGCTGACAGGGCAAGAGACCCAGTACTTC. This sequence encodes CASSLLTGQETQYF. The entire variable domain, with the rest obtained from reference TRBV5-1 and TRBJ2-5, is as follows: KAGVTQTPRYLIKTRGQQVTLSCSPISGHRSVSWYQQTPGQGLQFLFEYFSETQRNKGNFPGRFSGRQFSNSRSEMNVSTLELGDSALYLCASSLLTGQETQYFGPGTRLLVL.

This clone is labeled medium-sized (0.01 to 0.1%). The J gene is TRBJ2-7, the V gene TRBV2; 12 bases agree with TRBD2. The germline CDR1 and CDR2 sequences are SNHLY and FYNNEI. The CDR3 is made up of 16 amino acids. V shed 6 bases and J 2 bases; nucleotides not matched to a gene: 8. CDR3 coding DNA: TGTGCCAGCAGGCCTCAGCGGACTAGCGGGGCCTACGAGCAGTACTTC. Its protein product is CASRPQRTSGAYEQYF.